This T cell receptor (beta chain) comes out of a study of shared clonotypes between healthy human individuals. Study overall: Three CD4 naive, three CD4 memory, two CD8 naive and one CD8 memory plate were used per donor. Study-level points and caveats: All-four-donor shared clonotypes had higher generation probabilities than non-shared clonotypes did. The low donor count limited represented genetic and exposure-history diversity.

For this clone: The antigen remains undetermined.

For sorted subsets, roughly 200 ng DNA per replicate equaled around 30,000 T cell genomes. Libraries were prepared by immunoSEQ multiplex PCR; TCRdb keeps only in-frame clonotypes and omits some of them. The sample has 110,000 or so clones, around 71% seen once. J was trimmed by 3 bases and V by 2 bases; bases with no gene match: 7. Germline V gene lookup returns CDR1 MNHNY and CDR2 SVGAGI (reference sequence). This CDR3 is built from 16 residues. The sequence was collected from a woman aged 25 to 39 in good health. Source material: memory CD8+ T cells sorted from blood. Subset denoted: CD45RO+ cells pooled with CCR7-negative TemRA cells. The rearrangement joins TRBV6-6 to TRBJ2-1, with 7 bases lining up with TRBD1. The CDR3 region has the DNA TGTGCCAGCAGTTACGACCGGGACAGTATCTACAATGAGCAGTTCTTC. Its protein is CASSYDRDSIYNEQFF.